This T cell receptor (beta chain) was identified during a study of shared clonotypes between healthy human individuals. General study points: The study found lower generation probabilities in non-shared clonotypes than in those shared by all four donors. Of the naive CD4 clonotypes, 4% to 5% were shared across four donors.

The donors were all Caucasian adults (living in Nashville, Tennessee). Regarding this clone: The antigen is not known.

Original data processing: Owing to the provision of junction-only sequences devoid of quality scores by immunoSEQ, filtering differed. Libraries were prepared by immunoSEQ multiplex PCR; TCRdb keeps only in-frame clonotypes and omits some of them. The DNA was the basis for D and trimming; V, J and clone size are from that table. The sample lists millions of clones; about 92% were seen once. There are 14 residues in the CDR3. The V and J ends lost 6 bases and 8 bases respectively, with 16 bases between them. Germline CDR1 and CDR2: MDHEN and SYDVKM. This TCR was sampled from a man aged 18 to 29 in good health. Some clones in this sample may be carry-over from other donors' samples. Sequenced: naive CD4+ T cells from PBMCs. Subset indicated: CD45RA+ positively selected. The V and J genes are TRBV28 and TRBJ1-4, with D tentatively TRBD1 (6 bases). CDR3 in DNA: TGTGCCAGCAGGTCCCCGGGACAAGGCGAAAAACTGTTTTTT. It yields the protein CASRSPGQGEKLFF.